This TCR beta chain was sequenced in a study of cytomegalovirus exposure and HLA in healthy donors. Turning to this clone: Antigen unknown.

There are 17 residues in the CDR3. Trimming took 4 bases from V and 2 from J, leaving 21 bases between them. The germline gives CDR1 PRHDT, CDR2 FYEKMQ (reference sequence). Primers: 60 Vbeta forward and 13 Jbeta reverse. The method was immunoSEQ multiplex PCR; TCRdb's version includes in-frame clones alone and lacks a portion of them. The table shows approximately 140,000 clones, with roughly four fifths occurring only once. General observations from the study: Sequences of the TCR beta chain were said to predict the HLA-A and HLA-B alleles of most subjects accurately. A few V segments could not be told apart, such as TRBV6-2 and TRBV6-3, and were left out. According to reports, the classifier identified cytomegalovirus status with high specificity and sensitivity. Most TCR sequences were rare, but some public TCRs occurred in many donors.

Sequences were obtained from PBMCs. The rearrangement joins TRBV13 to TRBJ2-7, with a tentative D call TRBD2 (5 bases). This receptor was obtained from a human donor in good health. This CDR3 is CASSSINPGSSTYEQYF. The CDR3 DNA sequence: TGTGCCAGCAGCTCCATTAATCCGGGATCTTCAACCTACGAGCAGTACTTC. The complete variable domain, with remaining parts taken from reference TRBV13 and TRBJ2-7, reads AAGVIQSPRHLIKEKRETATLKCYPIPRHDTVYWYQQGPGQDPQFLISFYEKMQSDKGSIPDRFSAQQFSDYHSELNMSSLELGDSALYFCASSSINPGSSTYEQYFGPGTRLTVT.